The T cell receptor (beta chain) under discussion was sequenced for a study of shared clonotypes between healthy human individuals. Study-level findings and limits: Researchers sampled only blood; tissue repertoires likely differ.

Data came from immunoSEQ multiplex PCR; TCRdb stores just in-frame clones and leaves some out. The repertoire holds over 850,000 clones, with about 80% as singletons. Concerning this clone: Its target is not known.

With V trimmed by 5 bases and J by 6 bases, 11 bases remained unmatched. The CDR3 extends over 15 amino acids. Germline V gene sequence: CDR1 SGHTA, CDR2 FQGNSA. Sequencing input: memory CD4+ T cells from PBMCs. This sample's subset: CD45RA-negative fraction. This TCR was sampled from a young man in good health. Some clones in this sample may be carry-over from other donors' samples. V and J are TRBV7-2 and TRBJ1-2; 8 bases match TRBD1. The CDR3 bases are TGTGCCAGCAGCCCTAGACAGGGGTTTATCCATGGCTACACCTTC. Translated, it gives CASSPRQGFIHGYTF.